One sample yielded the 30 T cell receptor beta chains listed below, sequenced in a study of CD8 T cells in ankylosing spondylitis. TCRdb itself ran the 5' RACE reads through MiXCR, one entry per CDR3 protein. Among 100,000 to 150,000 distinct CDR3 sequences listed, approximately 17% were seen once. Points from the study as a whole: Ankylosing spondylitis blood appeared to carry a characteristic TCR beta motif of roughly eight highly homologous variants.

These TCRs are of unknown antigen specificity. The sample was blood, either unsorted or a sorted T cell fraction (not recorded which). The receptors stem from a male donor with ankylosing spondylitis.

The V call is TRBV5-8, the J call TRBJ1-2; D is unresolved. Trimming removed 0 bases at V and 6 bases at J, with 15 bases between. The germline V gene encodes CDR1 SGHTS and CDR2 YDEGEE. The CDR3 is 15 amino acids. This chain's CDR3 is CASSLGAMEWDGYTF. CDR3 in DNA: TGTGCCAGCAGCTTGGGCGCGATGGAATGGGATGGCTACACCTTC.

This CDR3 reads CSVEGQGKGGETQYF. CDR3 bases: TGCAGCGTTGAGGGACAGGGGAAGGGCGGAGAGACCCAGTACTTC. The chain has TRBV29-1 and TRBJ2-5, with 10 bases identical to TRBD1. The CDR3 contains 15 residues. The V segment lost 3 bases and the J segment 4 bases; nucleotides outside the gene matches: 8. Germline-derived CDR1 and CDR2 are SQVTM and ANQGSEA.

The chain joins TRBV19 to TRBJ2-7; perhaps TRBD2 as D (6 bases). This CDR3 contains 15 residues. V was pared by 3 bases and J by 0 bases, with 12 bases between. CDR1 is LNHDA, CDR2 SQIVND, per germline (reference sequence). CDR3 DNA: TGTGCCAGTAGTATGGCGGGGCTAAGCTCCTACGAGCAGTACTTC. Protein product: CASSMAGLSSYEQYF.

This clonotype was seen more than once but under ten times. V is TRBV29-1 and J is TRBJ2-7; D perhaps matches TRBD1 (6 bases). CDR3 length: 13 residues. The V end was cut by 8 bases, the J end by 7 bases, with 21 bases between. Germline assignment: CDR1 SQVTM and CDR2 ANQGSEA. The CDR3 spells CSTADSPSQEQYF. The CDR3 bases are TGCAGCACCGCGGACAGCCCATCACAGGAGCAGTACTTC.

This clonotype occurred many times. In DNA form, the CDR3 reads TGTGCCAGCTCGGGGACAGCGGGAGGGGCCTACAATGAGCAGTTCTTC. Translated, it gives CASSGTAGGAYNEQFF. V and J are TRBV18 and TRBJ2-1; 10 bases align to TRBD2. V was pared by 6 bases and J by 2 bases, with 7 bases of the junction left unmatched. The CDR3 is 16 amino acids. Germline assignment: CDR1 KGHSH and CDR2 LQKENI.

This clonotype showed up just a few times. The chain joins TRBV6-2 or TRBV6-3 to TRBJ2-1; TRBD2 matches at 9 bases. This CDR3 contains 17 residues. Germline loops: CDR1 MNHEY, CDR2 SVGEGT. The ends lost 2 bases at V and 1 base at J; junction bases unmatched: 6. The CDR3 reads CASSYGRLADSYNEQFF. For the CDR3, the DNA is TGTGCCAGCAGTTACGGGAGACTAGCGGATTCCTACAATGAGCAGTTCTTC.

V usage is TRBV7-9 and J usage is TRBJ2-4; a possible D gene is TRBD2 (6 bases). Per germline, CDR1 SEHNR and CDR2 FQNEAQ (reference sequence). The CDR3 covers 17 residues. V was pared by 3 bases and J by 0 bases, with 15 bases between. The CDR3 coding sequence is TGTGCCAGCAGCTTCTTACTAGCCTCAGAAGCCAAAAACATTCAGTACTTC. Translation gives CASSFLLASEAKNIQYF.

The chain carries TRBV2 and TRBJ1-1, with D uncertain. Germline V gene sequence: CDR1 SNHLY, CDR2 FYNNEI. Trimming removed 3 bases at V and 3 bases at J, with 2 bases between. The CDR3 extends over 11 amino acids. The CDR3 is CASSEDTEAFF. The CDR3 coding sequence is TGTGCCAGCAGTGAGGACACTGAAGCTTTCTTT.

The chain links TRBV5-6 to TRBJ2-2; the match to TRBD2 covers 8 bases. V lost 2 bases and J lost 3; bases outside the gene matches: 3. The CDR3 has 15 amino acids. The germline V gene encodes CDR1 SGHDT and CDR2 YYEEEE. The CDR3 here is CASSFGGRYTGELFF. For the CDR3, the DNA is TGTGCCAGCAGCTTCGGCGGGAGGTACACCGGGGAGCTGTTTTTT.

The V call is TRBV2, the J call TRBJ1-5; the match to TRBD1 covers 8 bases. In germline, CDR1 is SNHLY, CDR2 FYNNEI. CDR3 length: 16 amino acids. Trimming removed 0 bases from V and 7 bases from J; junction bases left unmatched: 8. CDR3 nucleotide sequence: TGTGCCAGCAGTGAAGCCCCACAGGGGGTAGACCAGCCCCAGCATTTT. Amino acids: CASSEAPQGVDQPQHF.

The gene calls are TRBV7-2 and TRBJ2-1; no firm D call. This CDR3 is 13 amino acids long. Trimming took off 4 bases at V and 9 bases at J, with 13 bases between the two ends. Germline CDR1 and CDR2: SGHTA and FQGNSA. CDR3: CASSSQPAGEQFF. The CDR3 DNA reads TGTGCCAGCAGCTCCCAGCCCGCAGGTGAGCAGTTCTTC. Full variable domain (outside the CDR3, taken from reference TRBV7-2 and TRBJ2-1): GAGVSQSPSNKVTEKGKDVELRCDPISGHTALYWYRQSLGQGLEFLIYFQGNSAPDKSGLPSDRFSAERTGGSVSTLTIQRTQQEDSAVYLCASSSQPAGEQFFGPGTRLTVL.

This clonotype was counted between two and nine times. The chain joins TRBV20-1 to TRBJ2-1, with TRBD2 matching 7 bases. The CDR3 length is 14 residues. Per germline, CDR1 DFQATT and CDR2 SNEGSKA (reference sequence). V was pared by 5 bases and J by 4 bases, with 8 bases of the junction left unmatched. CDR3 in DNA: TGCAGTGCTCCCCGACAAGCGGGGTACAATGAGCAGTTCTTC. Translation gives CSAPRQAGYNEQFF.

This clonotype was detected only a few times. The CDR3: CASSPRGREGDTQYF. The CDR3 DNA reads TGTGCCAGCAGCCCTCGTGGCAGGGAAGGAGATACGCAGTATTTT. The V call is TRBV4-2, the J call TRBJ2-3; a weak D match, TRBD1 (5 bases). There are 15 residues in the CDR3. Trimming took 4 bases from V and 5 from J, leaving 16 bases between them. CDR1 is LGHNA, CDR2 YNFKEQ, per germline.

There are a few counts of this clonotype. The V gene is TRBV12-3 or TRBV12-4, the J gene TRBJ2-3; the D is unclear. This CDR3 comprises 15 residues. Trimming pared 7 bases from V and 1 base from J, leaving 15 bases between. DNA of the CDR3: TGTGCCAGCACCTTGCCCGATGTCGGCACAGATACGCAGTATTTT. It translates to CASTLPDVGTDTQYF.

The genes are TRBV18 and TRBJ2-7, with TRBD2 matching over 11 bases. V was clipped by 6 bases and J by 2 bases; unmatched bases: 3. The CDR3 has 14 amino acids. Germline V gives CDR1 KGHSH, CDR2 LQKENI. DNA for the CDR3: TGTGCCAGCTCGGGACTAGCGGCTCCCTACGAGCAGTACTTC. Protein sequence: CASSGLAAPYEQYF.

This chain connects TRBV19 to TRBJ2-7; 11 bases are shared with TRBD2. CDR1 is LNHDA and CDR2 is SQIVND in the germline V gene (reference sequence). This CDR3 comprises 16 residues. V shed 5 bases and J 3 bases; nucleotides not matched to a gene: 9. This CDR3 reads CASSRPGTSGFYEQYF. CDR3 nucleotides: TGTGCCAGTAGTCGCCCCGGGACTAGCGGATTCTACGAGCAGTACTTC.

This clonotype was seen at least ten times. This chain connects TRBV5-6 to TRBJ2-7, with D perhaps TRBD1 (5 bases). The CDR3 is 14 residues long. V lost 4 bases to trimming and J lost 0 bases, with 11 bases between them. The germline V gene encodes CDR1 SGHDT and CDR2 YYEEEE. The CDR3 region is CASSLTGISYEQYF. The CDR3 nucleotides are TGTGCCAGCAGCCTCACAGGAATCTCCTACGAGCAGTACTTC. Full variable domain (outside the CDR3, taken from reference TRBV5-6 and TRBJ2-7): DAGVTQSPTHLIKTRGQQVTLRCSPKSGHDTVSWYQQALGQGPQFIFQYYEEEERQRGNFPDRFSGHQFPNYSSELNVNALLLGDSALYLCASSLTGISYEQYFGPGTRLTVT.

This clonotype occurred a few times. V gene TRBV11-2 combines with J gene TRBJ1-6, with D hard to call. The V gene's germline CDR1 is SGHAT and CDR2 FQNNGV. The CDR3 length is 19 residues. V dropped 2 bases and J dropped 0 bases, with 17 bases sitting between them. CDR3 loop: CASSLPDLVGSSYNSPLHF. The CDR3 DNA follows: TGTGCCAGCAGCTTACCCGACCTCGTGGGGAGCTCCTATAATTCACCCCTCCACTTT.

This clonotype has only one observation. At one of its ends the junction is not consistent with the germline gene, which may arise from a read error. The chain combines TRBV5-6 with TRBJ2-7; D remains ambiguous. The CDR3 is made up of 11 amino acids. Germline CDR1 is SGHDT and CDR2 is YYEEEE. The DNA for the CDR3 is TGTGCCAGCAGCTTGGGTTCGTCAGGTAATTTC. This sequence encodes CASSLGSSGNF.

The chain couples TRBV9 to TRBJ2-1, with a weak D call TRBD2 (6 bases). Deletions cut 3 bases from V and 2 bases from J, with 18 bases between. From germline, CDR1 is SGDLS and CDR2 YYNGEE. This CDR3 has 17 amino acids. This CDR3 is CASSAGGRINPYNEQFF. CDR3 in DNA: TGTGCCAGCAGCGCTGGGGGGAGGATCAACCCCTACAATGAGCAGTTCTTC.

The V gene is TRBV11-3, the J gene TRBJ2-3, with D perhaps matching TRBD2 (6 bases). Trimming took 0 bases from V and 4 from J, leaving 11 bases between them. The CDR3 extends over 15 amino acids. Germline CDR1 reads SGHNT; CDR2 reads YENEEA. The CDR3 is CASSLEAGGADTQYF. The CDR3 bases are TGTGCCAGCAGCTTAGAGGCCGGAGGGGCAGATACGCAGTATTTT.

The rearrangement joins TRBV19 to TRBJ2-1; 13 nucleotides align to TRBD2. Germline V gene data show CDR1 as LNHDA and CDR2 as SQIVND (reference sequence). The CDR3 is 16 residues long. J lost 6 bases, V lost 5 bases, and 7 bases had no gene match. The CDR3 protein is CASSPGTSGIINEQFF. CDR3 nucleotides: TGTGCCAGTAGTCCCGGGACTAGCGGGATAATCAATGAGCAGTTCTTC. The complete variable domain, with remaining parts taken from reference TRBV19 and TRBJ2-1, reads DGGITQSPKYLFRKEGQNVTLSCEQNLNHDAMYWYRQDPGQGLRLIYYSQIVNDFQKGDIAEGYSVSREKKESFPLTVTSAQKNPTAFYLCASSPGTSGIINEQFFGPGTRLTVL.

The chain links TRBV4-1 to TRBJ2-1; D gene unclear. The CDR3 sequence is 15 residues long. Trimming shortened V by 0 bases and J by 7 bases, and 13 bases separated the two germline ends. Germline loops: CDR1 MGHRA, CDR2 YSYEKL. The CDR3 DNA sequence: TGCGCCAGCAGCCAAGATCGGAGCGCCGGGAATGAGCAGTTCTTC. As protein: CASSQDRSAGNEQFF.

This chain links TRBV11-2 with TRBJ2-7; 8 nucleotides line up with TRBD1. The germline CDR1 and CDR2 sequences are SGHAT and FQNNGV. The CDR3 is 17 amino acids. J was trimmed by 3 bases and V by 2 bases; bases with no gene match: 12. The CDR3 here is CASSLSSFGQGVYEQYF. Here the CDR3 DNA reads TGTGCCAGCAGCTTATCCAGTTTCGGACAGGGAGTCTACGAGCAGTACTTC.

This clonotype was found a few times. The genes are TRBV24-1 and TRBJ2-1; D is unresolved. V gave up 4 bases and J gave up 7 bases, with 16 bases separating them. This CDR3 has 15 residues. Germline V gene sequence: CDR1 KGHDR, CDR2 SFDVKD. CDR3 in amino acids: CATSERTDGPNEQFF. The CDR3, as DNA: TGTGCCACCAGTGAACGAACGGACGGGCCAAATGAGCAGTTCTTC.

This clonotype was observed a handful of times. The V gene is TRBV24-1, the J gene TRBJ2-1, with 7 bases that match TRBD2. This CDR3 is built from 15 residues. From germline, CDR1 is KGHDR and CDR2 SFDVKD. The V segment lost 5 bases and the J segment 4 bases; nucleotides outside the gene matches: 7. CDR3 protein: CATSGAGEIYNEQFF. CDR3 coding DNA: TGTGCCACCAGTGGGGCGGGAGAGATTTACAATGAGCAGTTCTTC.

This clonotype was recorded a few times. The chain carries TRBV30 and TRBJ2-3; 9 bases are shared with TRBD1. V lost 0 bases and J lost 2; bases outside the gene matches: 6. CDR3 length: 16 residues. From germline, CDR1 is GTSNPN and CDR2 SVGIG (reference sequence). CDR3 in amino acids: CAWSVGQGTNTDTQYF. CDR3 DNA: TGTGCCTGGAGTGTAGGACAGGGGACCAACACAGATACGCAGTATTTT.

This clonotype was found a few times. The chain employs TRBV11-2 and TRBJ2-7; 8 positions match TRBD2. The CDR3 consists of 18 residues. V trimming: 5 bases; J trimming: 7 bases; junction bases outside the gene matches: 22. Germline V CDR1 and CDR2: SGHAT, FQNNGV. CDR3 region: CASSDSSGTAGAVREQYF. In DNA, the CDR3 is TGTGCCAGCAGCGACAGCTCGGGAACAGCGGGAGCTGTCAGAGAGCAGTACTTC.

This clonotype was seen only once. V usage is TRBV7-9 and J usage is TRBJ2-1; D ambiguous. Germline lookup yields CDR1 SEHNR and CDR2 FQNEAQ (reference sequence). V was trimmed by 5 bases and J by 1 base, leaving 9 bases between them. There are 14 residues in the CDR3. The CDR3 nucleotides are TGTGCCAGCAGCGGCGGCGATTCCTACAATGAGCAGTTCTTC. It is translated as CASSGGDSYNEQFF.

This clonotype has just a few counts. This chain joins TRBV28 and TRBJ2-5; TRBD2 is a possible D gene (6 bases). Trimming left V 5 bases short and J 5 bases short, with 12 bases between. Germline loops: CDR1 MDHEN, CDR2 SYDVKM. The CDR3 loop spans 13 amino acids. CDR3 nucleotide sequence: TGTGCCAGCAGTACCGGGAGTATGGAGACCCAGTACTTC. Protein product: CASSTGSMETQYF.